This TCR beta chain was found in a study of shared clonotypes between healthy human individuals. Findings and caveats of the study: Generally, naive subsets came out with larger estimated richness than memory subsets.

As concerns this clone: Its target is unknown.

Terminally differentiated effector memory CD45RA+ cells were excluded by CCR7 positive selection of CD45RO-negative cells. Sequencing was at deep level. TCRdb's copy holds only in-frame clones and misses some; the assay was immunoSEQ multiplex PCR. This repertoire shows around 2,100,000 clones, less than 95% found once; its top ten account for approximately 1%. Germline CDR1 reads LGHNA; CDR2 reads YNFKEQ. V lost 0 bases, J lost 5 bases, and 7 bases stayed unmatched. The CDR3 spans 17 residues. This chain uses TRBV4-2 with TRBJ2-3, with TRBD2 matching 11 bases. Sequencing used naive CD8+ T cells sorted from blood. This clonotype was sampled from a man aged 18 to 30 in good health. CDR3 sequence: CASSQDFSGGALDTQYF. In nucleotides, the CDR3 is TGTGCCAGCAGCCAAGATTTTAGCGGGGGGGCCTTAGATACGCAGTATTTT.